The entry that follows covers one T cell receptor (beta chain) sequence. CDR3 length: 13 amino acids. The V and J ends lost 5 bases and 7 bases respectively, with 15 bases between them. Germline V gene lookup returns CDR1 DFQATT and CDR2 SNEGSKA (reference sequence). Per sample, a minimum of 6.5 million PBMCs were isolated. Total RNA, at least 6 micrograms per sample, came from PBMCs. The second PCR ran about 6 to 11 cycles with a sample-barcoded 5' primer and J-beta primers. A tag from a template-switch adaptor with 12 random nucleotides marked each cDNA molecule. A single record per CDR3 protein comes from TCRdb applying MiXCR to the 5' RACE reads. The sample includes over a million distinct CDR3 sequences, 40% to 45% of them seen just once. This entry comes from a study of blood T cells in healthy people across ages.

The chain couples TRBV20-1 to TRBJ2-1, with no clear D. The material sequenced was blood. This TCR derives from a young woman in good health. CDR3 loop: CSAGLLGLNEQFF. The CDR3 bases are TGCAGTGCTGGCCTCCTAGGGCTTAATGAGCAGTTCTTC.